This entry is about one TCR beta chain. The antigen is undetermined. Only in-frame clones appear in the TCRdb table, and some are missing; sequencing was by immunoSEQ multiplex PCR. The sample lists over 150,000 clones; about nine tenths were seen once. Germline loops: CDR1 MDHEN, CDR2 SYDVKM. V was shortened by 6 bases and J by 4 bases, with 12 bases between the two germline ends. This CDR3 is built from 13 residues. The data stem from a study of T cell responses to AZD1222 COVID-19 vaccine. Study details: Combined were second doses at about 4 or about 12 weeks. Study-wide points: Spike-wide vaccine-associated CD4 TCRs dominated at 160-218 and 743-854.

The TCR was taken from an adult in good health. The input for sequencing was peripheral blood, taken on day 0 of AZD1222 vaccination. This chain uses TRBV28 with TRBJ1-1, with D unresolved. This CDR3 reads CASSPGIRTEAFF. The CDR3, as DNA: TGTGCCAGCAGCCCGGGAATCCGCACTGAAGCTTTCTTT.